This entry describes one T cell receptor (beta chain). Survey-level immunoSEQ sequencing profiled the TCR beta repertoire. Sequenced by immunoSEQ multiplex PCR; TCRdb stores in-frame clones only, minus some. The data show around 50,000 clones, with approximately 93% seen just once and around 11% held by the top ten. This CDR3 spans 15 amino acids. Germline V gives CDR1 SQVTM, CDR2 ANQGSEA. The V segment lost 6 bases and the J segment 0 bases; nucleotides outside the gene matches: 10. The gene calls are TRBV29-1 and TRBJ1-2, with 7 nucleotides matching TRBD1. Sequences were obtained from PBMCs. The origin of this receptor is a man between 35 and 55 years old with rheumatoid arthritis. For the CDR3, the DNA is TGCAGCGTCAAAGGGACAGACCAAGCTAACTATGGCTACACCTTC. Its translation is CSVKGTDQANYGYTF.